This T cell receptor (beta chain) was sequenced in a study of T cells in Graves' hyperthyroidism and ophthalmopathy. General observations from the study: Most thyroid clonotypes with frequency above 0.001 were detected in blood. Model-based prediction identified ophthalmopathy a median around seven months prior to its onset.

This clonotype was detected many times. Its specificity is not known. CDR3 length: 16 residues. V lost 3 bases to trimming and J lost 5 bases, with 17 bases between them. Researchers took RNA transcripts and amplified the TCR beta CDR3 regions from them. Using the HTBI primer set, a first-round RT-PCR was run on the TCR CDR3. TCRdb recomputed calls from the multiplex PCR reads with MiXCR, one row per CDR3 protein. The data show 300,000 to 450,000 distinct CDR3 sequences, around 14% seen once. Exclusion of patients followed from uncontrolled infection, other autoimmune disease, pregnancy or lactation. A sample of blood taken at first hyperthyroidism diagnosis preceded any ophthalmopathy symptoms.

The V call is TRBV12-3 or TRBV12-4, the J call TRBJ1-5; D possibly corresponds to TRBD1 (5 bases). This clonotype was obtained from a young woman with Graves' hyperthyroidism that later progressed to Graves' ophthalmopathy. The sequencing sample was made of blood. CDR3 nucleotide sequence: TGTGCCAGCAGTTTCGGCATGGGGGGGGTTGATCAGCCCCAGCATTTT. Amino acid sequence: CASSFGMGGVDQPQHF.